This T cell receptor (beta chain) is from a study of control samples from healthy donors and cancer patients. Only in-frame clones appear in the TCRdb table, and some are missing; sequencing was by immunoSEQ multiplex PCR. Of roughly 95,000 clones in the sample, around 88% were seen once. The sequence was obtained from a man aged 30 to 39 in good health. What was sequenced was blood.

The CDR3 spells CASSLVTAVYGYTF. The CDR3 DNA reads as TGTGCCAGCAGCTTGGTCACAGCAGTTTATGGCTACACCTTC. The chain employs TRBV5-6 and TRBJ1-2, with D hard to call. The CDR3 covers 14 residues. The V end was cut by 0 bases, the J end by 5 bases, with 11 bases between. Germline V gene lookup returns CDR1 SGHDT and CDR2 YYEEEE.